Presented here are 13 T cell receptor beta chains from one specimen sequenced in a study of response to subunit inactivated influenza vaccine (dated by TCRdb to 2016 to 2018). The receptor library was made with RT-PCR. Data came from an Illumina HiSeq 2500. TCRdb itself trimmed the public reads at Q25 with fastp, ran MiXCR and retained productive beta chains. Identical CDR3 proteins give one entry, which carries the most common genes and DNA. Across this sample there are hundreds of thousands of distinct CDR3 sequences, with 22% seen only once. The ten top clones hold 10% of the sample. Here the sequenced sample was PBMCs from blood, taken roughly 20 months after vaccination. The receptors shown here come from a man aged 50-75 years who received an inactivated influenza vaccine. Donor details come from another sample of the same person, matched by shared clones.

This clonotype occurred a few times. The chain joins TRBV7-2 to TRBJ1-2; weak D call: TRBD1 (5 bases). In germline, CDR1 is SGHTA, CDR2 FQGNSA. V lost 7 bases and J 2 bases, leaving 17 bases between the germline ends. The CDR3 sequence is 15 residues long. The DNA of the CDR3 is TGTGCCAGCATCCCCGGCCCCGGGGGAAACTATGGCTACACCTTC. Translation: CASIPGPGGNYGYTF.

V gene TRBV6-5 combines with J gene TRBJ2-5, with 7 positions matching TRBD1. The germline CDR1 and CDR2 sequences are MNHEY and SVGAGI. The CDR3 covers 14 residues. V was pared by 1 base and J by 4 bases, with 3 bases of the junction left unmatched. CDR3 protein: CASSYWTGGETQYF. The CDR3 nucleotides read TGTGCCAGCAGTTACTGGACAGGAGGAGAGACCCAGTACTTC.

The gene calls are TRBV7-8 and TRBJ1-5; possibly TRBD1 for D (6 bases). Trimming took off 2 bases at V and 0 bases at J, with 11 bases between the two ends. CDR1 is SGHVS and CDR2 is FQNEAQ in the germline V gene. This CDR3 is built from 16 residues. CDR3 loop: CASSLSRGYSNQPQHF. CDR3 DNA sequence: TGTGCCAGCAGCTTAAGCAGGGGCTATAGCAATCAGCCCCAGCATTTT.

This clonotype was seen ten or more times. The chain employs TRBV6-1 and TRBJ1-5; D is unresolved. The CDR3 is made up of 15 amino acids. CDR1 and CDR2 (germline): MNHNS, SASEGT. Trimming left V 6 bases short and J 5 bases short, with 17 bases between. CDR3 DNA: TGTGCCAGCAGCCCCCGGGCCCTGAGGGATCAGCCCCAGCATTTT. Translated, it gives CASSPRALRDQPQHF.

This clonotype came up a few times. The rearrangement joins TRBV27 to TRBJ2-7; D is ambiguous. V shed 3 bases and J shed 4 bases, with 10 bases lying between them. The CDR3 totals 13 residues. Germline values: CDR1 MNHEY, CDR2 SMNVEV (reference sequence). The CDR3 reads CASSFNTAYEQYF. The CDR3 nucleotides are TGTGCCAGCAGTTTCAACACCGCTTACGAGCAGTACTTC.

The genes are TRBV20-1 and TRBJ2-7; TRBD1 aligns across 8 bases. CDR1 and CDR2 from the germline V gene are DFQATT and SNEGSKA (reference sequence). The CDR3 loop spans 13 amino acids. The V and J ends lost 5 bases and 1 base, in that order; junction bases with no gene match: 4. CDR3 in DNA: TGCAGTGCTGCCCGGGACAGGTCCTACGAGCAGTACTTC. It is translated as CSAARDRSYEQYF.

The chain recombines TRBV9 with TRBJ2-1; 8 bases agree with TRBD2. The ends lost 1 base at V and 8 bases at J; junction bases unmatched: 5. This CDR3 contains 14 residues. Germline V gene sequence: CDR1 SGDLS, CDR2 YYNGEE. The CDR3, as DNA: TGTGCCAGCAGCGTAAGCGGGAGCAGCGATGAGCAGTTCTTC. Encoded protein: CASSVSGSSDEQFF.

The chain joins TRBV11-1 to TRBJ2-1, with D tentatively TRBD2 (6 bases). The CDR3 consists of 15 residues. The germline V gene encodes CDR1 SGHAT and CDR2 FQDESV (reference sequence). The germline V and J ends were trimmed by 5 bases and 4 bases, with 15 bases remaining between them. The CDR3 DNA is TGTGCCAGCAGCCCCGGAAGCGGACTATACAATGAGCAGTTCTTC. Its translation: CASSPGSGLYNEQFF. Complete variable domain (other parts from reference TRBV11-1 and TRBJ2-1): EAEVAQSPRYKITEKSQAVAFWCDPISGHATLYWYRQILGQGPELLVQFQDESVVDDSQLPKDRFSAERLKGVDSTLKIQPAELGDSAMYLCASSPGSGLYNEQFFGPGTRLTVL.

This clonotype was recorded at least ten times. The chain carries TRBV6-6 and TRBJ1-5; tentatively, D is TRBD1 (6 bases). The CDR3 totals 13 residues. From germline, CDR1 is MNHNY and CDR2 SVGAGI (reference sequence). The V end was cut by 2 bases, the J end by 7 bases, with 9 bases between. DNA of the CDR3: TGTGCCAGCAGTTACGCACAGGGACAGCCCCAGCATTTT. Translated, it gives CASSYAQGQPQHF.

This chain connects TRBV7-9 to TRBJ1-3, with unresolved D. Trimming cost V 5 bases and J 0 bases, with 14 bases left between them. The germline V gene encodes CDR1 SEHNR and CDR2 FQNEAQ (reference sequence). This CDR3 is 16 amino acids long. The CDR3 nucleotides are TGTGCCAGCAGCCCGCTGGCGCAGATCTCTGGAAACACCATATATTTT. Translation: CASSPLAQISGNTIYF.

Note on this clonotype: The junction does not match germline at one end; this may be a read error. The chain links TRBV7-2 to TRBJ1-1; D remains unclear. The CDR3 is 16 amino acids. Per germline, CDR1 SGHTA and CDR2 FQGNSA. The DNA for the CDR3 is TGTGCCAGCAGCTTAGAGTATGGGTTCATGAACACTGAACCTTTCTTT. Translating gives CASSLEYGFMNTEPFF.

This clonotype was counted between two and nine times. The chain recombines TRBV11-2 with TRBJ2-3; D gene uncertain. Trimming shortened V by 1 base and J by 5 bases, and 10 bases separated the two germline ends. Germline V gene sequence: CDR1 SGHAT, CDR2 FQNNGV. This CDR3 contains 14 residues. The DNA of the CDR3 is TGTGCCAGCAGCTTAGTTAGGTTGAGAGATACGCAGTATTTT. Its translation is CASSLVRLRDTQYF.

The chain combines TRBV12-3 or TRBV12-4 with TRBJ1-1; 11 bases are shared with TRBD1. After removal of 5 bases from V and 4 bases from J, the junction contained 15 bases not matched to a gene. The CDR3 is made up of 18 amino acids. The CDR3 spells CASSPHWTGGEIGTEAFF. The CDR3 DNA is TGTGCCAGCAGTCCCCACTGGACAGGGGGCGAGATTGGCACTGAAGCTTTCTTT.